Listed below are T cell receptor beta chains from one sample, sequenced in a study of CXCR3-negative and CXCR3-positive naive CD8 T cells. Reanalyzing the 5' RACE reads, TCRdb keeps one entry per CDR3 protein, without DNA. The table gives 120,000 to 150,000 distinct CDR3 sequences; the top ten clones make up around 0.28% of it. Sequenced input: naive CXCR3+ CD8+ T cells from blood. The receptors derive from a human donor in good health. Some clones in this sample may be carry-over from other donors' samples. CDR3s include the opening cysteine and the closing phenylalanine or tryptophan.

v_gene	j_gene	CDR3aa
TRBV7-2	TRBJ2-1	CASSSLGLAGGYNEQFF
TRBV27	TRBJ2-1	CASSQRGGRYNEQFF
TRBV29-1	TRBJ2-7	CSVEDLPSGRISYEQYF
TRBV7-3	TRBJ2-1	CASSLTVKNEQFF
TRBV29-1	TRBJ1-4	CSVNWDGQTNEKLFF
TRBV4-1	TRBJ2-7	CASSQGVERGTYEQYF
TRBV7-2	TRBJ2-2	CASSLVGAGELFF
TRBV25-1	TRBJ2-1	CASSGPTSGISYNEQFF
TRBV12-3/TRBV12-4	TRBJ1-1	CASIIARVNTEAFF
TRBV2	TRBJ2-3	CASSERLAGVTDTQYF
TRBV18	TRBJ2-5	CASSPRATEETQYF
TRBV12-3/TRBV12-4	TRBJ2-3	CASSLMGRSSDTQYF
TRBV7-9	TRBJ2-7	CASSSMDPAPYEQYF
TRBV28	TRBJ2-7	CASSTGGEWYEQYF
TRBV20-1	TRBJ1-5	CSARAREGAGQPQHF
TRBV6-5	TRBJ2-2	CASSYSGGETTGELFF
TRBV12-3/TRBV12-4	TRBJ1-1	CASSQTYPEGAFF
TRBV28	TRBJ2-7	CASSLEGRLDEQYF
TRBV6-6	TRBJ2-7	CASSYYGQGSYEQYF
TRBV4-3	TRBJ2-1	CASSQESILAGAMRSYNEQFF
TRBV29-1	TRBJ1-2	CSVQTGTYGYTF
TRBV7-9	TRBJ2-7	CASSTGTGDYEQYF
TRBV7-8	TRBJ2-5	CASSVGGPQETQYF
TRBV9	TRBJ2-7	CASSVGLAGGSYEQYF
TRBV7-9	TRBJ2-7	CASSPRDSVYEQYF
TRBV7-9	TRBJ2-3	CASSFPSGVVADTQYF
TRBV5-1	TRBJ2-1	CASSLTGNEQFF
TRBV29-1	TRBJ2-7	CSVLGTRSYEQYF
TRBV10-1	TRBJ1-1	CASSVVRGRVDTEAFF
TRBV7-2	TRBJ2-3	CASSLSTGSTDTQYF
TRBV12-5	TRBJ1-2	CASGPLRDRGYYGYTF